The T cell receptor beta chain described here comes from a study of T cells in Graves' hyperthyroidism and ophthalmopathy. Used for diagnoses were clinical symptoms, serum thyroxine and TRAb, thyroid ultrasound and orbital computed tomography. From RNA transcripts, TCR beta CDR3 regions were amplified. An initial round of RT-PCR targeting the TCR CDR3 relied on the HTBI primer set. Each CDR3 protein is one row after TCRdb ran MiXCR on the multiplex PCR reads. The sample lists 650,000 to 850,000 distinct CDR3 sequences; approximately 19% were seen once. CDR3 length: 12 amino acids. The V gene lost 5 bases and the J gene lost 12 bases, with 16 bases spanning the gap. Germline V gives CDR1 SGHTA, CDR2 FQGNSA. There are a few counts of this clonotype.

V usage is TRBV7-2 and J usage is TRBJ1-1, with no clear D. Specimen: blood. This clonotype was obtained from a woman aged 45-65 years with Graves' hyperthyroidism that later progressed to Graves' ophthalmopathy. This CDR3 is CASSLSVGETFF. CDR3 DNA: TGTGCCAGCAGCCTAAGCGTCGGGGAAACTTTCTTT.